The 5 T cell receptor beta chains given below trace back to one sample, sequenced in a study of OX40 agonist ivuxolimab in advanced cancers. Some clones are missing from TCRdb's copy, which holds only in-frame ones; the method was immunoSEQ multiplex PCR. This table holds roughly 48,000 clones, about four fifths found once. The material was CD4+ or CD8+ T cells sorted from blood, obtained in a trial of the OX40 agonist ivuxolimab. The receptors originated from an adult with an advanced solid tumor such as melanoma, head and neck, liver or kidney cancer.

This chain links TRBV7-9 with TRBJ2-1, with D possibly TRBD2 on 6 matching bases. The germline V gene encodes CDR1 SEHNR and CDR2 FQNEAQ (reference sequence). The V gene lost 7 bases and the J gene lost 8 bases, with 21 bases spanning the gap. The CDR3 covers 15 residues. CDR3 DNA: TGTGCCAGCACCGGAGGGTGGGGACCCCTCGATGAGCAGTTCTTC. Translation: CASTGGWGPLDEQFF.

This chain connects TRBV19 to TRBJ1-5; D ambiguous. Germline CDR1 is LNHDA and CDR2 is SQIVND (reference sequence). The CDR3 length is 16 residues. Trimming cost V 5 bases and J 2 bases, with 16 bases left between them. Written as DNA, the CDR3 is TGTGCCAGTAGTTCCTTCGGAGGGAGTGGCAATCAGCCCCAGCATTTT. This gives the protein CASSSFGGSGNQPQHF.

This sequence joins TRBV4-1 and TRBJ2-1; D is unresolved. The CDR3 contains 14 residues. The V and J ends lost 1 base and 7 bases respectively, with 11 bases between them. Germline CDR1 and CDR2: MGHRA and YSYEKL. Here the CDR3 reads CASSQVEVTNEQFF. In nucleotides, the CDR3 is TGCGCCAGCAGCCAAGTCGAGGTTACGAATGAGCAGTTCTTC.

The chain combines TRBV5-1 with TRBJ2-5, with D uncertain. CDR3 length: 14 amino acids. The V end lost 0 bases, the J end lost 2 bases, and 8 bases lay between the germline ends. Per germline, CDR1 SGHRS and CDR2 YFSETQ. CDR3 residues: CASSLGHLQETQYF. The CDR3 nucleotides are TGCGCCAGCAGCTTGGGGCATCTTCAAGAGACCCAGTACTTC.

This clone was observed a few times. The chain uses TRBV5-1 and TRBJ2-5; D may be TRBD1 or TRBD2 (5 bases each). The germline V and J ends were trimmed by 0 bases and 4 bases, with 13 bases remaining between them. The CDR3 has 15 amino acids. Germline V CDR1 and CDR2: SGHRS, YFSETQ. CDR3 DNA: TGCGCCAGCAGCTTGGGCGGTACAGGAGGAGAGACCCAGTACTTC. This sequence encodes CASSLGGTGGETQYF. The full variable domain, its missing parts supplied by reference TRBV5-1 and TRBJ2-5, is KAGVTQTPRYLIKTRGQQVTLSCSPISGHRSVSWYQQTPGQGLQFLFEYFSETQRNKGNFPGRFSGRQFSNSRSEMNVSTLELGDSALYLCASSLGGTGGETQYFGPGTRLLVL.